The text below deals with one T cell receptor beta chain. Profiled with immunoSEQ multiplex PCR; TCRdb holds only in-frame clones, not every one. The top ten hold 9.7% of the sample, which has some 130,000 clones, about four fifths seen once. This specimen comes from a study of blood T cell repertoires in COVID-19. The CDR3 extends over 15 amino acids. Trimming pared 5 bases from V and 0 bases from J, leaving 11 bases between. CDR1 is MNHEY, CDR2 SMNVEV, per germline (reference sequence). Specimen: peripheral blood. This sequence was found in a man in his forties with active or convalescent COVID-19. This chain uses TRBV27 with TRBJ1-5; D ambiguous. The CDR3 loop is CASSDDTHSNQPQHF. For the CDR3, the DNA is TGTGCCAGCAGTGACGACACCCATAGCAATCAGCCCCAGCATTTT.